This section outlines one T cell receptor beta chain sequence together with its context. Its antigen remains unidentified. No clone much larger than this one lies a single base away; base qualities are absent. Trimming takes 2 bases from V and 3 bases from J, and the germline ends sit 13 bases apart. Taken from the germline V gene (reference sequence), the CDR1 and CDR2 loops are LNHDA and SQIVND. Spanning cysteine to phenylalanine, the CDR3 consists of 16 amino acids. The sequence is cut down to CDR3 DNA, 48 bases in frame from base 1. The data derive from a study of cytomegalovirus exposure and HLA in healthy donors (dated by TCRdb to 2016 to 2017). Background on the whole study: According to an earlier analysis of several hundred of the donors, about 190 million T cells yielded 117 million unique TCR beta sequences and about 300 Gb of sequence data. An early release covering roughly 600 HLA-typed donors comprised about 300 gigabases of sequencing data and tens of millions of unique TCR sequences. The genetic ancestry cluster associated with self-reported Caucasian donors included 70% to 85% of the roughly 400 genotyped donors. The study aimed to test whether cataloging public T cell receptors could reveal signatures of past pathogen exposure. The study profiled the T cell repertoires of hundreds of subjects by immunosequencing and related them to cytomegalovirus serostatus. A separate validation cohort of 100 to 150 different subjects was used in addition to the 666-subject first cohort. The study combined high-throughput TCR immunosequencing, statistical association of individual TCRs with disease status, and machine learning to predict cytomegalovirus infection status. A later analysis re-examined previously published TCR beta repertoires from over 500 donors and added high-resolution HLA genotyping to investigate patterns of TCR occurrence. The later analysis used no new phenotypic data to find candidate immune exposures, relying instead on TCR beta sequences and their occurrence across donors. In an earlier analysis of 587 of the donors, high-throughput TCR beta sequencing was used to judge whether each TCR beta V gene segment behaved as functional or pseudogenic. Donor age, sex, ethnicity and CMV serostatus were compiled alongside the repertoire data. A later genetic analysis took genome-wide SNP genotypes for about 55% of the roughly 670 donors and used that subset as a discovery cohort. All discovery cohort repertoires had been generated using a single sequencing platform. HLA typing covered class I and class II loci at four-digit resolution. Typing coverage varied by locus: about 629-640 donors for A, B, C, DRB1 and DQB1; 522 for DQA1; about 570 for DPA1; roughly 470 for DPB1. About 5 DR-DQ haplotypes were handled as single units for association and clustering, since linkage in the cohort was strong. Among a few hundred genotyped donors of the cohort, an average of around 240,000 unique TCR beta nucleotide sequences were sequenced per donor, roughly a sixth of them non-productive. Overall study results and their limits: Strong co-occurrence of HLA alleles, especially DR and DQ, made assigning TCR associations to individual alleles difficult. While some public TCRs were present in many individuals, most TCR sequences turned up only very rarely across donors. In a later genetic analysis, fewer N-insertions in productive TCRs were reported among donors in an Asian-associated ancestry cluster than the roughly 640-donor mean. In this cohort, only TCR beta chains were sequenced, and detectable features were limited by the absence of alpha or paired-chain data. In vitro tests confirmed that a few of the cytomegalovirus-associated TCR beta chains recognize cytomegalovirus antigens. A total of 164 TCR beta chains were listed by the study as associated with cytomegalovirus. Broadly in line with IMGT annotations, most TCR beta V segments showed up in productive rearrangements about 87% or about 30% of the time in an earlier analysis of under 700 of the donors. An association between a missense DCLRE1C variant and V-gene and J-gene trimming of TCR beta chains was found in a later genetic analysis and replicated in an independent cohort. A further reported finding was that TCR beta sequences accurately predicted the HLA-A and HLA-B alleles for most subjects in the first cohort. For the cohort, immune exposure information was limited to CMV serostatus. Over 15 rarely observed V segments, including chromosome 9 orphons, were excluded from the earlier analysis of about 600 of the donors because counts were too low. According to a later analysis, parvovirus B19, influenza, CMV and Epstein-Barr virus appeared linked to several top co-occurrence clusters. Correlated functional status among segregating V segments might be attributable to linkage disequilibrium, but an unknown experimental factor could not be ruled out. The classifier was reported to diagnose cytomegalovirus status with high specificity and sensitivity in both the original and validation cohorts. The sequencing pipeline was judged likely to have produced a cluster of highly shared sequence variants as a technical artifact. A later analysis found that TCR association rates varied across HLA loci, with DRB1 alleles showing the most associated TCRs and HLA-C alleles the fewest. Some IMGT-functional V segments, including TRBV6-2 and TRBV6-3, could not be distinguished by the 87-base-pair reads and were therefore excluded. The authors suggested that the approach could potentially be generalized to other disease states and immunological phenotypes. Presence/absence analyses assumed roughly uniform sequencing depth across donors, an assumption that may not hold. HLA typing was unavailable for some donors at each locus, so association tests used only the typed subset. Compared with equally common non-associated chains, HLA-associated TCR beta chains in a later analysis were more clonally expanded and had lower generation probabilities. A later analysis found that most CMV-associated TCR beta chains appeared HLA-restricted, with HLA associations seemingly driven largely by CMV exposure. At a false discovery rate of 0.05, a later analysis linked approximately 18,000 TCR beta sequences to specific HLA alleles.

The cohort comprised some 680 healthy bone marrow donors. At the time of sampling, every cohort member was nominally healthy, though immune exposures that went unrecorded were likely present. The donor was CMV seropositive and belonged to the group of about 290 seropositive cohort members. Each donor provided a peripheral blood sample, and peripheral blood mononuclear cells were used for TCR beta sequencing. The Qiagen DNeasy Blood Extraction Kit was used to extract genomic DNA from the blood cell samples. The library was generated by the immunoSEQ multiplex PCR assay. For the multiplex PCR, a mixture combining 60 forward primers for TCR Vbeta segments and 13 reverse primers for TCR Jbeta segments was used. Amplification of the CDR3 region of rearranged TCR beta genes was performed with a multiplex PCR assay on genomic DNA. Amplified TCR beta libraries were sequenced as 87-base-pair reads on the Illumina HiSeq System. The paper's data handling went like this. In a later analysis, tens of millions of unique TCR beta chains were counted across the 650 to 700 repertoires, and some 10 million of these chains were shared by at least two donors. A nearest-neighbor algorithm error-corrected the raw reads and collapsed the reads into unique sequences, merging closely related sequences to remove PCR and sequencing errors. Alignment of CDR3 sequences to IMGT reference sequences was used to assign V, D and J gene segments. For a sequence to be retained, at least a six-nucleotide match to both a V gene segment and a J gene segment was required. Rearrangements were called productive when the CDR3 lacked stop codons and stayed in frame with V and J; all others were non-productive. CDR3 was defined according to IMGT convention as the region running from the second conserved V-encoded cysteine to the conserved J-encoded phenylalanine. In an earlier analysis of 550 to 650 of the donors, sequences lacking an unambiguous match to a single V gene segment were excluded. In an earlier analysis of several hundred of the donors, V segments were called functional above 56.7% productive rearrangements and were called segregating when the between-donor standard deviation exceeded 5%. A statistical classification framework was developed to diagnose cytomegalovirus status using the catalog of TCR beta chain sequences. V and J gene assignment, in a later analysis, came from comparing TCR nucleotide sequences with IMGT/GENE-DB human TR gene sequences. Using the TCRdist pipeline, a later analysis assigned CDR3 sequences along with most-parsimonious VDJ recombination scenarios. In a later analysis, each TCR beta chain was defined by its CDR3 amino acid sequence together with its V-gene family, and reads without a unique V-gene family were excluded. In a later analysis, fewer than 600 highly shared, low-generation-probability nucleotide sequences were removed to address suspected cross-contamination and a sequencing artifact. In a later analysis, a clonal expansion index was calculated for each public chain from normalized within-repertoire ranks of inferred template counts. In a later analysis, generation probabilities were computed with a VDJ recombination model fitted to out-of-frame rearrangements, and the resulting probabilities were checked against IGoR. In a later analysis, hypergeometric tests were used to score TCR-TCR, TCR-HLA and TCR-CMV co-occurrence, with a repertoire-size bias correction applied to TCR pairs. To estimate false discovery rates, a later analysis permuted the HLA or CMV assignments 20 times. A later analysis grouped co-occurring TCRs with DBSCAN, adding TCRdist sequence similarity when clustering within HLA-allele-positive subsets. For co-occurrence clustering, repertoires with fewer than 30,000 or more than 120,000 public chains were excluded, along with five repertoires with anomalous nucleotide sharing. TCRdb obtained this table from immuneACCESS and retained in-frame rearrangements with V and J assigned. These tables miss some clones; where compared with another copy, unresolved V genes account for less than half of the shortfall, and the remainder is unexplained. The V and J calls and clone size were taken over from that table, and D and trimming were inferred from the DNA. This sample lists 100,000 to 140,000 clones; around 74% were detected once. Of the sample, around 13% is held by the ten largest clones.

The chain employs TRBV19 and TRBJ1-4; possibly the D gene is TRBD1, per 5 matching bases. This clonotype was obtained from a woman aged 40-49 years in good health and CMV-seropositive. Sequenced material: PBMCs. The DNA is TGTGCCAGTAGTATAAGGGCGGGGACGGCTAATGAAAAACTGTTTTTT. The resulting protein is CASSIRAGTANEKLFF.